Listed below are T cell receptor beta chains from one sample, sequenced in a study of blood T cell repertoires in COVID-19. Some clones are missing from TCRdb's copy, which holds only in-frame ones; the method was immunoSEQ multiplex PCR. The sample lists fewer than 250,000 clones; roughly 86% were seen once. Sequenced input: peripheral blood. These receptors were collected from a man between 60 and 75 years old with acute or convalescent COVID-19. CDR3s include the opening cysteine and the closing phenylalanine or tryptophan.

CDR3 length	V gene	J gene	CDR3 protein
18	TRBV13	TRBJ1-6	CASSLGSAGREINSPLHF
15	TRBV6-1	TRBJ2-1	CASSDWGGAKDEQFF
17	TRBV7-2	TRBJ2-1	CASSSGVAGAGRNEQFF
15	TRBV7-2	TRBJ1-4	CASSLGQGPNEKLFF
14	TRBV7-2	TRBJ2-1	CASSLGVAGGEQFF
12	TRBV7-3	TRBJ2-2	CASSPQRGELFF
17	TRBV7-9	TRBJ2-1	CASSPPLGHRMHNEQFF
16	TRBV4-3	TRBJ2-1	CASSQWSGGTYNEQFF
15	TRBV5-6	TRBJ2-7	CASSLRGGGSYEQYF
13	TRBV7-3	TRBJ1-1	CASSLDRVAEAFF
12	TRBV28	TRBJ2-1	CASSLGRGVRFF
15	TRBV11-2	TRBJ2-7	CASSLSDSPSYEQYF
11	TRBV20-1	TRBJ2-3	CSAADGDTQYF
13	TRBV7-2	TRBJ1-1	CASSLAGQGTAFF
15	TRBV7-6	TRBJ2-1	CASSLTGLAYNEQFF
15	TRBV7-2	TRBJ1-3	CASSIRGQFGNTIYF
15	TRBV9	TRBJ2-7	CASSAGLASDYEQYF
18	TRBV4-3	TRBJ2-5	CASSQSIPAGRIQETQYF
15	TRBV6-4	TRBJ1-6	CASSDRQGGNSPLHF
15	TRBV27	TRBJ1-3	CASSLREGSGNTIYF
13	TRBV6-1	TRBJ1-2	CASSESGSYGYTF
15	TRBV11-2	TRBJ1-4	CASSERTVWNEKLFF
16	TRBV18	TRBJ2-3	CASSRQERGVTDTQYF
13	TRBV12-3/TRBV12-4	TRBJ1-5	CASSFSSNQPQHF
14	TRBV3-1/TRBV3-2	TRBJ2-1	CASVLAGLSNEQFF
13	TRBV10-1	TRBJ1-6	CASRRQSDSPLHF
13	TRBV10-3	TRBJ2-4	CAISEYRGNIQYF
15	TRBV28	TRBJ1-4	CASSLVRAGNEKLFF
13	TRBV4-2	TRBJ1-1	CASSQEGSTEAFF
17	TRBV28	TRBJ1-4	CASSLPSPGQGGEKLFF
15	TRBV29-1	TRBJ1-1	CSVESLRQGDPEAFF
14	TRBV5-1	TRBJ2-3	CASSPSTGTDTQYF
16	TRBV13	TRBJ2-1	CASRTLAGAPYNEQFF